This T cell receptor beta chain came from a study of control samples from healthy donors and cancer patients. Profiling relied on immunoSEQ multiplex PCR, and the TCRdb table lists in-frame clones only, not all of them. In the table there are about 70,000 clones, over 75% of which are singletons. After removal of 2 bases from V and 3 bases from J, the junction contained 10 bases not matched to a gene. The length of the CDR3 is 17 residues. Germline CDR1 LNHNV, CDR2 YYDKDF (reference sequence). The sequence derives from a man aged 50 or older in good health. Sample: blood. The chain employs TRBV15 and TRBJ2-1, with TRBD2 matching over 7 bases. As DNA, the CDR3 is TGTGCCACCAGCAGACCCTCCGGTGGGGGGGTCTACAATGAGCAGTTCTTC. It specifies CATSRPSGGGVYNEQFF.